These 17 T cell receptor beta chains were sequenced from one sample in a study of T cells in women clearing cervical HPV infection. TCRdb's copy holds only in-frame clones and misses some; the assay was immunoSEQ multiplex PCR. The sample totals tens of thousands of clones. The sequenced sample was blood buffy coat. These receptors all stem from a woman between 18 and 75 years old with a cervical HPV16 infection that either progressed to CIN3+ or cleared (not recorded which).

Incomplete CDR3 DNA: TGTGCCAGCAGCTCAGCACAGGGAGTTGAAAAA. Translating it yields CASSSAQGVEK. The full-length CDR3 reads as CASSSAQGVEKLFF. The chain combines TRBV7-9 with TRBJ1-4, with D possibly being TRBD1 (6 bases). From the germline J gene comes the end of the CDR3, since the read stops 3 residues before it. Germline V lookup: CDR1 SEHNR, CDR2 FQNEAQ (reference sequence). The CDR3 sequence is 14 residues long. With 4 bases removed from V and 7 bases from J, the gap between germline ends came to 13 bases.

About this clone: With the read ending 3 residues before the CDR3 end, the germline J gene is used to fill in that end. V gene TRBV28 combines with J gene TRBJ2-3; unclear D gene. The germline V gene encodes CDR1 MDHEN and CDR2 SYDVKM. V was clipped by 5 bases and J by 2 bases, with 8 bases between them. The CDR3 is 13 residues long. CDR3 DNA, as far as it was read: TGTGCCAGCAGTAGAGACACCACAGATACG. Encoded protein: CASSRDTTDT. The CDR3 as a whole reads CASSRDTTDTQYF.

A word on this clone: Read coverage stops 3 residues before the CDR3 terminus; the germline J gene supplies the remainder. The chain employs TRBV29-1 and TRBJ2-7, with D possibly being TRBD1 (6 bases). CDR3 length equals 14 residues. Deletions cut 2 bases from V and 3 bases from J, with 14 bases between. Germline V gene lookup returns CDR1 SQVTM and CDR2 ANQGSEA. The CDR3 here is CSVESTGNYYEQYF. The DNA read from the CDR3 is TGCAGCGTTGAATCTACAGGGAATTACTACGAG.

A note on this clone: From the germline J gene comes the end of the CDR3, since the read stops 3 residues before it. This sequence joins TRBV3-1 (or the pseudogene TRBV3-2) and TRBJ2-5, with TRBD2 matching over 11 bases. Germline-derived CDR1 and CDR2 are LGHDT and YNNKEL (reference sequence). This CDR3 contains 17 residues. V shed 1 base, J shed 0 bases, and the junction held 4 bases outside the gene matches. The covered CDR3 bases are TGTGCCAGCAGCCAAGTGGTTAGCGGGAGGGACCAAGAGACC. Encoded protein: CASSQVVSGRDQET. The entire CDR3 sequence reads CASSQVVSGRDQETQYF.

A word on this clone: Read data end 3 residues before the CDR3 end; the end is taken from the germline J gene. The rearrangement joins TRBV5-1 to TRBJ2-2; D might be TRBD1 or TRBD2, each matching 7 bases. CDR1 SGHRS and CDR2 YFSETQ come from the germline V gene. The CDR3 has 16 residues. Deletions cut 3 bases from V and 1 base from J, with 13 bases between. Partial CDR3 DNA: TGCGCCAGCAGCTCAACAGGGGAGGGGAACACCGGGGAG. Its protein is CASSSTGEGNTGE. The whole CDR3 reads CASSSTGEGNTGELFF.

Note on this clone: The read falls 3 residues short of the CDR3 end, and the missing part is taken from the germline J gene. The V and J genes are TRBV18 and TRBJ1-2, with 7 bases aligning to TRBD1. CDR1 is KGHSH, CDR2 LQKENI, per germline. This CDR3 contains 13 residues. CDR3 amino acids: CASSPLTGEGYTF. CDR3 DNA (partial): TGTGCCAGCTCACCGCTAACAGGGGAAGGC.

To note about this clone: The CDR3 end falls 3 residues outside the read, so it is completed with the germline J gene. The chain couples TRBV28 to TRBJ1-4; a weak D match, TRBD1 (5 bases). V dropped 5 bases and J dropped 8 bases, with 18 bases sitting between them. The length of the CDR3 is 15 residues. CDR1 and CDR2 from the germline V gene are MDHEN and SYDVKM. CDR3 loop: CASSRREGSWEKLFF. The DNA read from the CDR3 is TGTGCCAGCAGTCGACGTGAGGGGTCATGGGAAAAA.

In regard to this clone: The read terminates 3 residues before the CDR3 end, so the remaining end is supplied by the germline J gene. The chain combines TRBV7-3 with TRBJ2-1; tentatively, D is TRBD2 (5 bases). From germline, CDR1 is SGHTA and CDR2 FQGTGA. V was trimmed by 0 bases and J by 3 bases, leaving 6 bases between them. The CDR3 has 14 residues. The CDR3 DNA, read in part, is TGTGCCAGCAGCTTAACCGACTACTACAATGAG. Protein: CASSLTDYYNE. The full-length CDR3 reads as CASSLTDYYNEQFF.

The CDR3 spells CASSEWPWTGSTDTQYF. CDR3 DNA, as far as it was read: TGTGCCAGCAGTGAATGGCCTTGGACAGGAAGCACAGATACG. J is TRBJ2-3 and V is TRBV6-1; TRBD1 agrees at 7 bases. The CDR3 end falls 3 residues outside the read, so it is completed with the germline J gene. V gave up 2 bases and J gave up 0 bases; unmatched junction bases: 8. The CDR3 runs 17 residues. Per germline, CDR1 MNHNS and CDR2 SASEGT.

Comments on this clone: Read coverage stops 3 residues before the CDR3 terminus; the germline J gene supplies the remainder. J is TRBJ2-3 and V is TRBV9; 14 positions match TRBD2. The V segment lost 4 bases and the J segment 2 bases; nucleotides outside the gene matches: 6. CDR3 size: 17 residues. Looked up from germline, CDR1 is SGDLS and CDR2 is YYNGEE. CDR3 protein: CASSPGTSGGYTDTQYF. The CDR3 bases that were read are TGTGCCAGCAGCCCCGGGACTAGCGGGGGATACACAGATACG.

CDR3 loop: CATAPEYQETQYF. The DNA read from the CDR3 is TGTGCCACCGCCCCAGAGTACCAAGAGACC. V gene TRBV24-1 combines with J gene TRBJ2-5, with unresolved D. The DNA ends 3 residues before the CDR3 does, and the rest of the CDR3 is filled in from the germline J gene. Germline loops: CDR1 KGHDR, CDR2 SFDVKD. This CDR3 is 13 amino acids long. The V and J ends lost 9 bases and 0 bases respectively, with 10 bases between them.

For this clone: The CDR3 is cut off 3 residues early in the read; its end comes from the germline J gene. The chain has TRBV2 and TRBJ2-3; TRBD2 aligns across 7 bases. The V gene's germline CDR1 is SNHLY and CDR2 FYNNEI. The CDR3 loop spans 13 amino acids. V dropped 4 bases and J dropped 4; count of bases not matched to a gene: 2. The CDR3 spells CASSGTSSDTQYF. CDR3 DNA, as far as it was read: TGTGCCAGCAGTGGGACTAGTTCAGATACG.

A remark on this clone: The CDR3 is cut off 3 residues early in the read; its end comes from the germline J gene. This rearrangement joins TRBV7-9 to TRBJ1-2, with D possibly matching TRBD1 (6 bases). V was pared by 4 bases and J by 1 base, with 13 bases between. This CDR3 spans 15 amino acids. From germline, CDR1 is SEHNR and CDR2 FQNEAQ (reference sequence). Incomplete CDR3 DNA: TGTGCCAGCAGCTCAGCGGGACACCTTAACTATGGC. Translated: CASSSAGHLNYG. The whole CDR3 protein reads CASSSAGHLNYGYTF.

On this clone itself: The read ends 3 residues before the CDR3 terminus; that terminus is restored from the germline J gene. The chain employs TRBV2 and TRBJ2-5, with TRBD2 identical over 10 bases. CDR1 and CDR2 from the germline V gene are SNHLY and FYNNEI. V gave up 6 bases and J gave up 5 bases; unmatched junction bases: 12. CDR3 length equals 16 residues. The CDR3 is CASRGLAGVMGETQYF. CDR3 DNA (partial): TGTGCCAGCAGAGGCCTAGCGGGGGTCATGGGGGAGACC.

Turning to this clone: The read halts 3 residues ahead of the CDR3 end, with the missing end drawn from the germline J gene. The V and J genes are TRBV6-1 and TRBJ2-3, with D maybe TRBD2 (6 bases). The CDR3 has 16 residues. The V end was cut by 3 bases, the J end by 2 bases, with 15 bases between. Germline CDR1 is MNHNS and CDR2 is SASEGT. The CDR3 DNA, read in part, is TGTGCCAGCAGTGAGTTCGCCGGGGGACCCACAGATACG. Translation: CASSEFAGGPTDT. In full, the CDR3 reads CASSEFAGGPTDTQYF.

The sequenced part of the CDR3 DNA is TGCGCCAGCGCTACCGAACTGACAGATACG. As protein: CASATELTDT. The full CDR3 sequence reads CASATELTDTQYF. The chain joins TRBV10-1 to TRBJ2-3; no firm D call. The read stops 3 residues short of the end of the CDR3; the missing end is completed from the germline J gene. In germline, CDR1 is WNHNN, CDR2 SYGVQD (reference sequence). The CDR3 totals 13 residues. Trimming took 8 bases from V and 3 from J, leaving 12 bases between them.

About this clone itself: The CDR3 end lies 3 residues beyond the end of the read and is filled in from the germline J gene. The chain couples TRBV20-1 to TRBJ2-1, with TRBD1 identical over 8 bases. V dropped 6 bases and J dropped 4; count of bases not matched to a gene: 8. CDR1 and CDR2 from the germline V gene are DFQATT and SNEGSKA (reference sequence). This CDR3 comprises 14 residues. The CDR3 bases that were read are TGCAGTGCGAGGGACAGGCGTGGATACAATGAG. Translation gives CSARDRRGYNE. The whole CDR3 protein reads CSARDRRGYNEQFF.